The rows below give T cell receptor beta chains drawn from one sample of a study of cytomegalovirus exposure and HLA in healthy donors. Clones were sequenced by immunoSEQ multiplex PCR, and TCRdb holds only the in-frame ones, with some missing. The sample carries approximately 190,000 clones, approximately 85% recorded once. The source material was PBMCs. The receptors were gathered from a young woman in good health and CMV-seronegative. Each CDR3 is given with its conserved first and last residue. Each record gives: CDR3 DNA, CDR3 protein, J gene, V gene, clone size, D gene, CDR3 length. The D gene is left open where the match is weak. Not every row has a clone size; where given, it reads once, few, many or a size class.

TGTGCCAGCAGGGGAGACCCCGGGGGGGGGTACGAGCAGTACTTC	CASRGDPGGGYEQYF	TRBJ2-7	TRBV2	few	TRBD2	15
TGCAGCGTTGTCCGGGACACCCAAGAGACCCAGTACTTC	CSVVRDTQETQYF	TRBJ2-5	TRBV29-1	NA	NA	13
TGTGCCACCAGCAGACGGAAATCGGGATCTTCCTCTGGAAACACCATATATTTT	CATSRRKSGSSSGNTIYF	TRBJ1-3	TRBV15	NA	NA	18
TGCAGAGCTGCGAGCTCCTACGAGCAGTACTTC	CRAASSYEQYF	TRBJ2-7	TRBV20-1	few	NA	11
TGTGCCAGCAGTGAAGACATCGGTAGGGGGCGGTCCAAAAACATTCAGTACTTC	CASSEDIGRGRSKNIQYF	TRBJ2-4	TRBV6-1	NA	TRBD1	18
TGTGCCAGCAGGCCTTTACTAGCTTTCTCCTACAATGAGCAGTTCTTC	CASRPLLAFSYNEQFF	TRBJ2-1	TRBV28	NA	NA	16
TGTGCCAGCAGCTTAAAGACAGGGGATCAGCCCCAGCATTTT	CASSLKTGDQPQHF	TRBJ1-5	TRBV7-3	few	TRBD1	14
TGTGCCAGTAGTATGACAGCTCAGGCCGGGGAGCTGTTTTTT	CASSMTAQAGELFF	TRBJ2-2	TRBV19	NA	NA	14
TGTGCCAGCAGCCCCTCAAGCGCCGCCTACAATGAGCAGTTCTTC	CASSPSSAAYNEQFF	TRBJ2-1	TRBV7-7	NA	NA	15
TGTGCCAGCAGCCCCGACCGGAGCTCTGGAAACACCATATATTTT	CASSPDRSSGNTIYF	TRBJ1-3	TRBV6-1	NA	NA	15
TGTGCCAGCAGCATTAGCGGGAGGGGGGGGGTAGGGGCCAACGTCCTGACTTTC	CASSISGRGGVGANVLTF	TRBJ2-6	TRBV7-9	NA	TRBD2	18
TGTGCCAGCAGCTTAGGGCTAGCGGGAGGGCCGGCGAATACGCAGTATTTT	CASSLGLAGGPANTQYF	TRBJ2-3	TRBV7-3	NA	TRBD2	17
TGTGCCAGCAGTTCCCCGGGGGGCAGAAGGGCTGAAGCTTTCTTT	CASSSPGGRRAEAFF	TRBJ1-1	TRBV28	NA	NA	15
TGTGCCAGCACACGGACAGAGAATCAGCCCCAGCATTTT	CASTRTENQPQHF	TRBJ1-5	TRBV2	NA	NA	13
TGTGCCAGCAGCTCCGACGGGGGGGAGGGAACCTACGAGCAGTACTTC	CASSSDGGEGTYEQYF	TRBJ2-7	TRBV5-6	NA	TRBD2	16
TGTGCCAGCAGTGACGTCAATGAGCAGTTCTTC	CASSDVNEQFF	TRBJ2-1	TRBV2	NA	NA	11
TGTGCCTGGACCTTACTAGCGGTACCGGGGGGTGAGCAGTTCTTC	CAWTLLAVPGGEQFF	TRBJ2-1	TRBV30	many	TRBD2	15
TGCGCCAGCAGCTTGGAGGGAGGGAATCAGCCCCAGCATTTT	CASSLEGGNQPQHF	TRBJ1-5	TRBV5-1	NA	NA	14
TGTGCCAGCAGTTTAAGGTGGGAGGTCTTGGAGCCCCAGCATTTT	CASSLRWEVLEPQHF	TRBJ1-5	TRBV27	NA	NA	15
TGTGCCAGTAGTGGGGGCACAAATCAAGAGACCCAGTACTTC	CASSGGTNQETQYF	TRBJ2-5	TRBV19	once	NA	14
TGTGCCAGCAGTCTCGGGGTTCGTTATCAGCCCCAGCATTTT	CASSLGVRYQPQHF	TRBJ1-5	TRBV27	NA	NA	14
TGTGCCAGTAGAGCCGGGACAGGGAACACCGGGGAGCTGTTTTTT	CASRAGTGNTGELFF	TRBJ2-2	TRBV19	once	TRBD1	15
TGTGCCAGCAGTTCCGGGGGACAGGGGGAATTCGAGCAGTACTTC	CASSSGGQGEFEQYF	TRBJ2-7	TRBV6-5	NA	TRBD1	15
TGTGCCAGCAGCCAGACAGGGGGGTTCGTTGAGCAGTACTTC	CASSQTGGFVEQYF	TRBJ2-7	TRBV7-9	NA	TRBD1	14
TGTGCCAGCAGCCAAGGGACAGACTTGGGTGGCTACACCTTC	CASSQGTDLGGYTF	TRBJ1-2	TRBV6-1	NA	TRBD1	14
TGTGCCAGTACCCGCGGCCAGGGATACGGAGAGACCCAGTACTTC	CASTRGQGYGETQYF	TRBJ2-5	TRBV19	few	NA	15
TGTGCCAGTAGTCTTGAAGCGAGCTCTGGAAACACCATATATTTT	CASSLEASSGNTIYF	TRBJ1-3	TRBV19	NA	NA	15